This is a list of T cell receptor beta chains from one sample in a study of shared T cell receptors in the human thymus. Here immunoSEQ multiplex PCR was the method, and the copy in TCRdb shows in-frame clones only, minus some. Of 550,000 to 800,000 clones detected, approximately 83% appear once; the ten largest clones hold 0.0095% to 0.013%. The same specimen was also included in a second study, on human thymus T cells.

The material sequenced was thymocytes. The receptors stem from a girl less than two years old with a congenital heart defect. The CDR3 runs from the conserved cysteine through the conserved F or W. Each record gives: J gene, D gene, clone size, V gene, CDR3 protein, CDR3 DNA. The D gene is left open where the match is weak. For some rows the clone size is stated as once, few or many, or as a class when expanded; others skip it.

J: TRBJ2-4
D: -
size: -
V: TRBV5-1
CDR3: CASSLGEPEGDIQYF
DNA: TGCGCCAGCAGCTTGGGAGAACCCGAGGGAGACATTCAGTACTTC

J: TRBJ1-4
D: -
size: -
V: TRBV5-6
CDR3: CASSSGRTNEKLFF
DNA: TGTGCCAGCAGCTCGGGGAGGACTAATGAAAAACTGTTTTTT

J: TRBJ1-2
D: TRBD1
size: -
V: TRBV7-9
CDR3: CASSSGTEFYGYTF
DNA: TGTGCCAGCAGCTCCGGGACAGAGTTCTATGGCTACACCTTC

J: TRBJ2-7
D: -
size: -
V: TRBV5-5
CDR3: CASSLPGVLLHYEQYF
DNA: TGTGCCAGCAGCCTCCCGGGGGTCCTATTGCACTACGAGCAGTACTTC

J: TRBJ2-3
D: TRBD2
size: -
V: TRBV5-1
CDR3: CASSFKSTSGRPSTDTQYF
DNA: TGCGCCAGCAGCTTTAAATCGACTAGCGGCCGCCCAAGCACAGATACGCAGTATTTT

J: TRBJ1-5
D: -
size: -
V: TRBV5-5
CDR3: CASSFRGGSNQPQHF
DNA: TGTGCCAGCAGCTTTAGGGGTGGATCCAATCAGCCCCAGCATTTT

J: TRBJ1-2
D: -
size: -
V: TRBV7-2
CDR3: CASSNRVEDGYTF
DNA: TGTGCCAGCAGCAACCGTGTAGAGGATGGCTACACCTTC

J: TRBJ2-1
D: -
size: -
V: TRBV18
CDR3: CASSPRLERVIYNEQFF
DNA: TGTGCCAGCTCACCCCGGTTGGAGCGGGTGATCTACAATGAGCAGTTCTTC

J: TRBJ2-5
D: TRBD2
size: -
V: TRBV5-1
CDR3: CASSPGTRRETQYF
DNA: TGCGCCAGCAGCCCTGGGACTAGGAGGGAGACCCAGTACTTC

J: TRBJ1-6
D: TRBD1
size: once
V: TRBV5-8
CDR3: CASSSGTGLNSPLHF
DNA: TGTGCCAGCAGCTCGGGGACAGGGCTTAATTCACCCCTCCACTTT

J: TRBJ1-2
D: -
size: -
V: TRBV7-8
CDR3: CASSFPAGRSANYGYTF
DNA: TGTGCCAGCAGCTTCCCGGCGGGCCGCTCCGCTAACTATGGCTACACCTTC

J: TRBJ1-5
D: -
size: -
V: TRBV5-1
CDR3: CASSLLGGDSNQPQHF
DNA: TGCGCCAGCAGCTTGTTGGGGGGAGATAGCAATCAGCCCCAGCATTTT

J: TRBJ2-5
D: TRBD2
size: -
V: TRBV4-2
CDR3: CASSQGGSLAGGGLQETQYF
DNA: TGTGCCAGCAGCCAAGGGGGATCACTAGCGGGGGGTGGTTTACAAGAGACCCAGTACTTC

J: TRBJ1-6
D: -
size: -
V: TRBV5-1
CDR3: CASSLGRQGDSPLHF
DNA: TGCGCCAGCAGCTTGGGGCGGCAGGGTGATTCACCCCTCCACTTT

J: TRBJ2-1
D: -
size: -
V: TRBV4-3
CDR3: CASSQGYRGGSEQFF
DNA: TGCGCCAGCAGCCAAGGTTACAGGGGAGGTAGTGAGCAGTTCTTC

J: TRBJ1-1
D: -
size: -
V: TRBV5-6
CDR3: CASSKRLNTEAFF
DNA: TGTGCCAGCAGCAAGAGGCTGAACACTGAAGCTTTCTTT

J: TRBJ2-1
D: TRBD2
size: -
V: TRBV30
CDR3: CAWSYGTSGGGEQFF
DNA: TGTGCCTGGAGTTACGGGACTAGCGGAGGGGGTGAGCAGTTCTTC

J: TRBJ1-1
D: -
size: -
V: TRBV29-1
CDR3: CSVEEQGMNTEAFF
DNA: TGCAGCGTTGAAGAGCAGGGAATGAACACTGAAGCTTTCTTT

J: TRBJ1-2
D: TRBD1
size: -
V: TRBV6-6
CDR3: CASSYVRDRENYGYTF
DNA: TGTGCCAGCAGTTACGTTCGGGACAGGGAAAACTATGGCTACACCTTC

J: TRBJ2-7
D: -
size: -
V: TRBV12-5
CDR3: CASGPQGGEQYF
DNA: TGTGCTAGTGGTCCACAGGGGGGGGAGCAGTACTTC

J: TRBJ2-1
D: TRBD2
size: -
V: TRBV6-6
CDR3: CASSYIAGGPGEQFF
DNA: TGTGCCAGCAGTTATATAGCGGGTGGGCCTGGTGAGCAGTTCTTC

J: TRBJ2-5
D: -
size: -
V: TRBV20-1
CDR3: CSAKTVETQYF
DNA: TGCAGTGCGAAGACAGTGGAGACCCAGTACTTC

J: TRBJ2-1
D: TRBD1
size: -
V: TRBV4-2
CDR3: CASSPTGGGNNEQFF
DNA: TGTGCCAGCAGCCCCACAGGGGGAGGAAACAATGAGCAGTTCTTC

J: TRBJ2-5
D: TRBD1
size: -
V: TRBV5-8
CDR3: CASSLGQGIETQYF
DNA: TGTGCCAGCAGCCTAGGACAGGGGATAGAGACCCAGTACTTC

J: TRBJ2-3
D: TRBD2
size: -
V: TRBV7-9
CDR3: CASSLEGLAGGPRTDTQYF
DNA: TGTGCCAGCAGCTTGGAAGGACTAGCGGGGGGGCCGAGAACAGATACGCAGTATTTT

J: TRBJ1-2
D: -
size: -
V: TRBV7-9
CDR3: CASSLESLSRENNYGYTF
DNA: TGTGCCAGCAGCTTAGAATCTCTCAGCCGGGAGAACAACTATGGCTACACCTTC

J: TRBJ1-5
D: -
size: -
V: TRBV28
CDR3: CASSPWEIPRDRSDRFYNQPQHF
DNA: TGTGCCAGCAGTCCCTGGGAGATTCCACGCGACCGCTCGGACAGATTCTACAATCAGCCCCAGCATTTT

J: TRBJ2-7
D: -
size: -
V: TRBV4-3
CDR3: CASSQDQGYEQYF
DNA: TGCGCCAGCAGCCAAGATCAGGGGTACGAGCAGTACTTC

J: TRBJ1-6
D: -
size: -
V: TRBV28
CDR3: CASSHPMTGVTPLHF
DNA: TGTGCCAGCAGCCATCCCATGACCGGGGTAACACCCCTCCACTTT

J: TRBJ2-2
D: -
size: once
V: TRBV6-5
CDR3: CASGHRVRRTGELFF
DNA: TGTGCCAGCGGACACAGGGTTAGACGCACCGGGGAGCTGTTTTTT

J: TRBJ2-5
D: TRBD2
size: -
V: TRBV9
CDR3: CASSERVSGLAGSTQYF
DNA: TGTGCCAGCAGCGAGAGGGTGTCGGGACTAGCGGGAAGTACCCAGTACTTC

J: TRBJ1-4
D: TRBD1
size: few
V: TRBV5-8
CDR3: CASRQGQGDEKLFF
DNA: TGTGCCAGCAGGCAGGGACAGGGGGATGAAAAACTGTTTTTT

J: TRBJ2-7
D: TRBD2
size: once
V: TRBV18
CDR3: CASSPRGGGFASYEQYF
DNA: TGTGCCAGCTCACCACGGGGCGGGGGGTTTGCGAGCTACGAGCAGTACTTC

J: TRBJ1-4
D: TRBD1
size: -
V: TRBV4-1
CDR3: CASSQEGDRDEKLFF
DNA: TGCGCCAGCAGCCAAGAAGGGGACAGGGATGAAAAACTGTTTTTT

J: TRBJ2-7
D: TRBD1
size: -
V: TRBV6-6
CDR3: CASSGQQGAVHEQYF
DNA: TGTGCCAGCAGTGGACAACAGGGGGCGGTCCACGAGCAGTACTTC

J: TRBJ1-2
D: -
size: -
V: TRBV6-5
CDR3: CASSYSGGHYGYTF
DNA: TGTGCCAGCAGTTACTCGGGGGGTCACTATGGCTACACCTTC

J: TRBJ1-2
D: TRBD1
size: -
V: TRBV18
CDR3: CASSGWTDRDGGYTF
DNA: TGTGCCAGCTCAGGATGGACGGACAGGGACGGTGGCTACACCTTC

J: TRBJ2-2
D: TRBD2
size: -
V: TRBV28
CDR3: CASTLGTSGGRDTGELFF
DNA: TGTGCCAGCACCCTAGGGACTAGCGGGGGGAGGGACACCGGGGAGCTGTTTTTT

J: TRBJ1-4
D: TRBD1
size: -
V: TRBV4-3
CDR3: CASSHLAYGDSPRLNEKLFF
DNA: TGCGCCAGCAGCCACCTCGCTTATGGGGACAGTCCCCGACTTAATGAAAAACTGTTTTTT

J: TRBJ2-2
D: -
size: -
V: TRBV25-1
CDR3: CASVRDTGELFF
DNA: TGTGCCAGCGTCAGGGACACCGGGGAGCTGTTTTTT

J: TRBJ2-3
D: -
size: -
V: TRBV7-9
CDR3: CASSLAGSLPNTQYF
DNA: TGTGCCAGCAGCTTAGCTGGTAGCCTACCCAATACGCAGTATTTT

J: TRBJ2-5
D: TRBD1
size: -
V: TRBV20-1
CDR3: CRLQGRETQYF
DNA: TGCAGGCTACAGGGGCGGGAGACCCAGTACTTC

J: TRBJ1-2
D: -
size: -
V: TRBV30
CDR3: CAWSVLMQGQGGPYGYTF
DNA: TGTGCCTGGAGTGTACTCATGCAAGGGCAGGGTGGACCCTATGGCTACACCTTC

J: TRBJ2-1
D: TRBD2
size: once
V: TRBV15
CDR3: CATSKRSGGSYNEQFF
DNA: TGTGCCACCAGCAAACGTAGCGGGGGCTCCTACAATGAGCAGTTCTTC

J: TRBJ1-4
D: -
size: -
V: TRBV18
CDR3: CASSYLGREGEKLFF
DNA: TGTGCCAGCTCATACTTGGGGAGGGAAGGTGAAAAACTGTTTTTT

J: TRBJ2-3
D: -
size: -
V: TRBV29-1
CDR3: CSVIVTDTQYF
DNA: TGCAGCGTTATCGTAACAGATACGCAGTATTTT

J: TRBJ1-1
D: -
size: -
V: TRBV12-5
CDR3: CASGLALIGDTEAFF
DNA: TGTGCTAGTGGTTTGGCCCTTATCGGTGACACTGAAGCTTTCTTT

J: TRBJ2-7
D: -
size: -
V: TRBV2
CDR3: CASSEWAQTYEQYF
DNA: TGTGCCAGCAGTGAATGGGCGCAGACCTACGAGCAGTACTTC

J: TRBJ2-7
D: TRBD1
size: few
V: TRBV30
CDR3: CAWSADRGPYEQYF
DNA: TGTGCCTGGAGTGCTGACAGGGGTCCTTACGAGCAGTACTTC

J: TRBJ1-2
D: -
size: -
V: TRBV10-3
CDR3: CAIRESPRRRGNYGYTF
DNA: TGTGCCATCAGGGAAAGTCCCAGGCGTCGGGGTAACTATGGCTACACCTTC

J: TRBJ2-7
D: -
size: -
V: TRBV9
CDR3: CASSVEDRPQTAYEQYF
DNA: TGTGCCAGCAGCGTAGAAGACAGACCACAAACAGCCTACGAGCAGTACTTC

J: TRBJ1-5
D: -
size: -
V: TRBV28
CDR3: CASSLPWRGAGSNQPQHF
DNA: TGTGCCAGCAGTTTACCTTGGCGTGGGGCAGGTAGCAATCAGCCCCAGCATTTT

J: TRBJ1-2
D: -
size: -
V: TRBV5-4
CDR3: CASSLGGNPLGYTF
DNA: TGTGCCAGCAGCTTGGGAGGCAACCCTTTAGGCTACACCTTC

J: TRBJ2-7
D: -
size: -
V: TRBV9
CDR3: CASSAAWGVREQYF
DNA: TGTGCCAGCAGCGCGGCCTGGGGAGTGAGGGAGCAGTACTTC

J: TRBJ2-5
D: -
size: -
V: TRBV4-2
CDR3: CASSPPNKTGNTGLRRPETQYF
DNA: TGTGCCAGCAGCCCGCCCAATAAAACGGGGAACACTGGCCTTCGTCGTCCGGAGACCCAGTACTTC

J: TRBJ1-5
D: -
size: -
V: TRBV28
CDR3: CASSFIRAPTHQPQHF
DNA: TGTGCCAGCAGTTTCATCAGGGCACCGACCCATCAGCCCCAGCATTTT

J: TRBJ1-6
D: TRBD1
size: -
V: TRBV28
CDR3: CASSHGQGVSPLHF
DNA: TGTGCCAGCAGTCATGGACAGGGGGTATCACCCCTCCACTTT

J: TRBJ1-1
D: -
size: -
V: TRBV28
CDR3: CASSPGGASEMNTEAFF
DNA: TGTGCCAGCAGCCCCGGTGGGGCCTCGGAGATGAACACTGAAGCTTTCTTT

J: TRBJ1-2
D: -
size: once
V: TRBV7-8
CDR3: CASSLSVHMDGYTF
DNA: TGTGCCAGCAGCTTATCTGTACATATGGATGGCTACACCTTC